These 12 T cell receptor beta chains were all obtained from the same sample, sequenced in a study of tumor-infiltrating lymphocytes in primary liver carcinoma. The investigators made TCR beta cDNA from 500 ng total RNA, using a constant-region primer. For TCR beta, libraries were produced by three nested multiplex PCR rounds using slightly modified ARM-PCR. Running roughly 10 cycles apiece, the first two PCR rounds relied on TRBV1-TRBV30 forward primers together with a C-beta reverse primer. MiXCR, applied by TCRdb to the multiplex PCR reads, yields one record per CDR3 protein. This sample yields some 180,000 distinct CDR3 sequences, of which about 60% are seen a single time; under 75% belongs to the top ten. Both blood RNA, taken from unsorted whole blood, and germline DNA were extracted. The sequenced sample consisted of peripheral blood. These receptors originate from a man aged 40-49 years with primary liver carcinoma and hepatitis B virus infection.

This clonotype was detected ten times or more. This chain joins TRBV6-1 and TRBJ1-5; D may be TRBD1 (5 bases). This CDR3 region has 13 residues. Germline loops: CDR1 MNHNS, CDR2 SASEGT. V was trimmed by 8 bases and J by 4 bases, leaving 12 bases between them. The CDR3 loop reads CASHDSANQPQHF. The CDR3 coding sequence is TGTGCCAGCCATGACAGCGCAAATCAGCCCCAGCATTTT.

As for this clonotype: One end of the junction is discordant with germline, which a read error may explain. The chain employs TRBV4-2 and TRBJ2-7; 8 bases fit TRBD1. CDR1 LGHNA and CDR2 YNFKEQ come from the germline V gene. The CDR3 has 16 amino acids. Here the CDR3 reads CASSQSGTGYSHEQYF. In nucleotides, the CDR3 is TGTGCCAGCAGCCAAAGTGGGACAGGTTACTCCCACGAGCAGTACTTC.

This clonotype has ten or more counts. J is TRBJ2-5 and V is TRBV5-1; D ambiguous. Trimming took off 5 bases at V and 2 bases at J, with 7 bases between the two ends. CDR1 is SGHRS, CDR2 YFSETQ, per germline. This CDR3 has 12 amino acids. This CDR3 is CASSDGQETQYF. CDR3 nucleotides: TGCGCCAGCAGTGATGGACAAGAGACCCAGTACTTC.

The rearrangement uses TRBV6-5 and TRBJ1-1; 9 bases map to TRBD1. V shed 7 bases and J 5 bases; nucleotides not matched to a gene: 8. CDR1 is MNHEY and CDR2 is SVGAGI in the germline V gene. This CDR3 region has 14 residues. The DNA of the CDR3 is TGTGCCAGCAAGTTCCGGGACAGGGAAACTGAAGCTTTCTTT. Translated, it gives CASKFRDRETEAFF.

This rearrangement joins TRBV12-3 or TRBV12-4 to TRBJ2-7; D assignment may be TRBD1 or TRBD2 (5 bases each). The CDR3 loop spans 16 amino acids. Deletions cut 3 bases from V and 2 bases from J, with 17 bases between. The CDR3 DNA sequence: TGTGCCAGCAGTTTCCTCGCCGGGACGGACACCTACGAGCAGTACTTC. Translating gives CASSFLAGTDTYEQYF.

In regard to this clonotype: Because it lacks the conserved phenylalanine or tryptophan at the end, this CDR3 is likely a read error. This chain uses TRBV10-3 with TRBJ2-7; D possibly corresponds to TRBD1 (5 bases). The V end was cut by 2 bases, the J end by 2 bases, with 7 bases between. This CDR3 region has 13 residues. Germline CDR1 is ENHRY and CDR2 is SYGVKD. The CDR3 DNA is TGTGCCATCAGTGAGCTGGACACCTACGAGCAGTACTCC. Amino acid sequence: CAISELDTYEQYS.

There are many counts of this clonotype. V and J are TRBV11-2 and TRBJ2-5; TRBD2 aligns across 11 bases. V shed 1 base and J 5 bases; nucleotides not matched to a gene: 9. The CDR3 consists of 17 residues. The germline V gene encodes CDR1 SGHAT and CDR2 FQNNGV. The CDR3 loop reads CASSLGSLAGVSETQYF. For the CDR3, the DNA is TGTGCCAGCAGCTTAGGTTCACTAGCGGGAGTCTCGGAGACCCAGTACTTC.

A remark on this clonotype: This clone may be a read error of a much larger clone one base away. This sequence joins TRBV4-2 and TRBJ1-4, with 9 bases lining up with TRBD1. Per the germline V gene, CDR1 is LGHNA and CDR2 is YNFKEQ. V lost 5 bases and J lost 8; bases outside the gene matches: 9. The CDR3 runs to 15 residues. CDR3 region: CASSSGQGTNEKLFF. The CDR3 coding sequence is TGTGCCAGCAGCTCTGGACAGGGGACGAACGAAAAACTGTTTTTT.

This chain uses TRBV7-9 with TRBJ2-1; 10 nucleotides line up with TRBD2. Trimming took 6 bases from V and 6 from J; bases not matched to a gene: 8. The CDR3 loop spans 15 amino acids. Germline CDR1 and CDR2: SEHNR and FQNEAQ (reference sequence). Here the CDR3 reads CASRRTSGRSNEQFF. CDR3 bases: TGTGCCAGCAGGCGGACTAGCGGAAGGAGCAATGAGCAGTTCTTC.

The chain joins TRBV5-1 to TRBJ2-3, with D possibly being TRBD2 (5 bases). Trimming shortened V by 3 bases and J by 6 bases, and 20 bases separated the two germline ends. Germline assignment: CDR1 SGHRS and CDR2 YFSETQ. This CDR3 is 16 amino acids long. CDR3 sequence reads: CASSYELEGTHDTQYF. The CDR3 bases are TGCGCCAGCAGCTACGAACTCGAGGGCACGCATGATACGCAGTATTTT.

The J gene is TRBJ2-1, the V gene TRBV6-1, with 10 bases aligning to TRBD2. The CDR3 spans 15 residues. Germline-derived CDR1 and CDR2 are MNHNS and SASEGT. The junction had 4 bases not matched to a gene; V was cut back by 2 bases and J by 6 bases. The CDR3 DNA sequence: TGTGCCAGCAGTGAAACTAGCGGGACTTTCAATGAGCAGTTCTTC. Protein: CASSETSGTFNEQFF.

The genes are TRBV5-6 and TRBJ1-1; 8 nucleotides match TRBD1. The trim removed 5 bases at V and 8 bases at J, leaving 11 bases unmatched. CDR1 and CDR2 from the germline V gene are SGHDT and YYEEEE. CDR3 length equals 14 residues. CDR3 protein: CASSSWAGGVEAFF. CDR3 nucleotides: TGTGCCAGCAGTTCCTGGGCAGGGGGCGTGGAAGCTTTCTTT.